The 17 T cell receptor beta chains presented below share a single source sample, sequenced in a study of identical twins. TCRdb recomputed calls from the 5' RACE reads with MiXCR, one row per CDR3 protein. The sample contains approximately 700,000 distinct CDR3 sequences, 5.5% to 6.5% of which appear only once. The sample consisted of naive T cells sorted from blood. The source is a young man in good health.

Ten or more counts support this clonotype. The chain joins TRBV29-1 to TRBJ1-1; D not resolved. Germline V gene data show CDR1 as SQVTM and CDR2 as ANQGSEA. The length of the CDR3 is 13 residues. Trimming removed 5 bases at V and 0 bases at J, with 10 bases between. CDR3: CSVQLRMNTEAFF. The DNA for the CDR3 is TGCAGCGTTCAGTTACGGATGAACACTGAAGCTTTCTTT. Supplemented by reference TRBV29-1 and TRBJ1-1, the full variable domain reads SAVISQKPSRDICQRGTSLTIQCQVDSQVTMMFWYRQQPGQSLTLIATANQGSEATYESGFVIDKFPISRPNLTFSTLTVSNMSPEDSSIYLCSVQLRMNTEAFFGQGTRLTVV.

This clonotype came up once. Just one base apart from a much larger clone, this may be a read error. The CDR3, as DNA: TGTGCCAGCAGCGGGACTGCCCAGCTAGTTAAGGCTTTCTTT. It translates to CASSGTAQLVKAFF. This chain joins TRBV6-1 and TRBJ1-1, with a possible D match to TRBD1 (5 bases). This CDR3 has 14 residues. V lost 6 bases to trimming and J lost 11 bases, with 22 bases between them. CDR1 and CDR2 from the germline V gene are MNHNS and SASEGT.

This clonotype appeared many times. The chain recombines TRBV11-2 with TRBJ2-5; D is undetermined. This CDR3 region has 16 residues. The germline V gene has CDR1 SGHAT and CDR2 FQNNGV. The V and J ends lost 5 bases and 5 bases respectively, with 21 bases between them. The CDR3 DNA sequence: TGTGCCAGCAGCCATCCTTCCACCGGAGTCGGGGAGACCCAGTACTTC. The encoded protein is CASSHPSTGVGETQYF.

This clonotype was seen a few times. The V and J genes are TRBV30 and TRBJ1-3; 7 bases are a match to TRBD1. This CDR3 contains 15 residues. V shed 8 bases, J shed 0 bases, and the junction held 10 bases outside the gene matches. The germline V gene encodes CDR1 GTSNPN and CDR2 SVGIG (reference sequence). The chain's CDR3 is CALLGTASSGNTIYF. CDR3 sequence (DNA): TGTGCCCTATTGGGGACAGCGAGCTCTGGAAACACCATATATTTT.

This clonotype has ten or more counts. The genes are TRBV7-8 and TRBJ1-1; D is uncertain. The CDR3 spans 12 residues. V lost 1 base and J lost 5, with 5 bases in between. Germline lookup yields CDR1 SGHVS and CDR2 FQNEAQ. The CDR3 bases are TGTGCCAGCAGCTTAGATCCGACTGAAGCTTTCTTT. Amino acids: CASSLDPTEAFF.

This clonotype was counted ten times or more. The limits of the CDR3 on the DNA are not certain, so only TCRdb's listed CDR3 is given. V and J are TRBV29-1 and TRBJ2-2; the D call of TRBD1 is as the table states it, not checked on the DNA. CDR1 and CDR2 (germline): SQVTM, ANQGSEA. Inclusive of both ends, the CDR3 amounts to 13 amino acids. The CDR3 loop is CSVLGRRAGELFF.

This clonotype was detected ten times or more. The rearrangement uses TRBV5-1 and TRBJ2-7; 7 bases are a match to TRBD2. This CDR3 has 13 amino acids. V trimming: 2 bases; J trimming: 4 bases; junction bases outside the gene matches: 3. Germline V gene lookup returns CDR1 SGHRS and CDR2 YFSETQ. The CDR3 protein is CASSFGEGYEQYF. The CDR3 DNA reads TGCGCCAGCAGCTTTGGGGAGGGGTACGAGCAGTACTTC.

In DNA, the CDR3 is TGTGCCAGCAGCTTCGGACAATCAGATACGCAGTATTTT. The encoded protein is CASSFGQSDTQYF. This chain joins TRBV7-9 and TRBJ2-3; maybe TRBD1 (5 bases). The germline V gene encodes CDR1 SEHNR and CDR2 FQNEAQ (reference sequence). Trimming shortened V by 3 bases and J by 4 bases, and 8 bases separated the two germline ends. This CDR3 has 13 amino acids.

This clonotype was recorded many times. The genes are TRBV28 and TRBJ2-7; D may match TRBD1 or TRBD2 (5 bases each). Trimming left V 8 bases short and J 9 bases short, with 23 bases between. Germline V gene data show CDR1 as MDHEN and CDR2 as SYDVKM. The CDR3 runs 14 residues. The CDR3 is CASAPRDGPTGQYF. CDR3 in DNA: TGTGCCAGCGCTCCTCGGGACGGCCCTACGGGGCAGTACTTC. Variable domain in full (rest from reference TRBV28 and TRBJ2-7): DVKVTQSSRYLVKRTGEKVFLECVQDMDHENMFWYRQDPGLGLRLIYFSYDVKMKEKGDIPEGYSVSREKKERFSLILESASTNQTSMYLCASAPRDGPTGQYFGPGTRLTVT.

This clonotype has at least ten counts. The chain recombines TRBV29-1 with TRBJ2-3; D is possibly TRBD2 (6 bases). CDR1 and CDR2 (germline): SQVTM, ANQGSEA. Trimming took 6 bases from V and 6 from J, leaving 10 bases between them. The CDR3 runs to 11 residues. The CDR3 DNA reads TGCAGCGTGGGGAGCGGGGATACGCAGTATTTT. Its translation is CSVGSGDTQYF.

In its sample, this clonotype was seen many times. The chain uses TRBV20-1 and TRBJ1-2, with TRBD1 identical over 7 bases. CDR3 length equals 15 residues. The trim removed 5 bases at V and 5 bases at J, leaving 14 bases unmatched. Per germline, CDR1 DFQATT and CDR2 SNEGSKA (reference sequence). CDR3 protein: CSAGRQGRGYYGYTF. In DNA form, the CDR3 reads TGCAGTGCTGGTAGACAGGGCCGGGGGTATTATGGCTACACCTTC.

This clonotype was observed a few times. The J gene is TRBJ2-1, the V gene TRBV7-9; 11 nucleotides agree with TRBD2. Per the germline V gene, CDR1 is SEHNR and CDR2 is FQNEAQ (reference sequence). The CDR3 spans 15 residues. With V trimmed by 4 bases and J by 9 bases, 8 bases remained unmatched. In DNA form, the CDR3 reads TGTGCCAGCAGCTCCTTAGCGGGAGGGCTTCGTGAGCAGTTCTTC. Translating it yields CASSSLAGGLREQFF.

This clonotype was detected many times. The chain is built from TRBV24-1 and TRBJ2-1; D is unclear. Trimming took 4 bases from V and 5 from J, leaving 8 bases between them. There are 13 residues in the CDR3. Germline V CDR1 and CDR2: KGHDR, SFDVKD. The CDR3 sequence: CATSDSLNNEQFF. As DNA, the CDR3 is TGTGCCACCAGTGACTCACTGAACAATGAGCAGTTCTTC.

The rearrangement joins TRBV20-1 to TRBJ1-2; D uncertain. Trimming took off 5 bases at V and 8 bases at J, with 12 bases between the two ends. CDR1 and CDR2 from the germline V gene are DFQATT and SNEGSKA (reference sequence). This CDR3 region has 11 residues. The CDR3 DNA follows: TGCAGTGCTCGCGACCGGGAGGGCTACACCTTC. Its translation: CSARDREGYTF.

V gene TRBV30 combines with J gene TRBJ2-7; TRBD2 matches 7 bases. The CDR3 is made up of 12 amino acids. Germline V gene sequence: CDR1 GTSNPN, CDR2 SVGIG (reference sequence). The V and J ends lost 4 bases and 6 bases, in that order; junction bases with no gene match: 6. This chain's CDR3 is CAWMAGDREQYF. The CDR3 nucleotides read TGTGCCTGGATGGCGGGAGACCGCGAGCAGTACTTC. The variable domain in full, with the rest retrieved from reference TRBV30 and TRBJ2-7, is SQTIHQWPATLVQPVGSPLSLECTVEGTSNPNLYWYRQAAGRGLQLLFYSVGIGQISSEVPQNLSASRPQDRQFILSSKKLLLSDSGFYLCAWMAGDREQYFGPGTRLTVT.

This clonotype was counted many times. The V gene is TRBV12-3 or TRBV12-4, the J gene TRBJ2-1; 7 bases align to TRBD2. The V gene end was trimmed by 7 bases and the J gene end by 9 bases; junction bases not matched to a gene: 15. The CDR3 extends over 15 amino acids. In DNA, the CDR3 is TGTGCCAGCACCCTGCTAACGCGGGAGACAAGTGAGCAGTTCTTC. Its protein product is CASTLLTRETSEQFF.

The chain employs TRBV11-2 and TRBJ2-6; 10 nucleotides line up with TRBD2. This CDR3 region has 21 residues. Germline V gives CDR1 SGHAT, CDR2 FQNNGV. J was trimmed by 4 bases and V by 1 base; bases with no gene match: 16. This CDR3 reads CASSLGGLTSGKPKGANVLTF. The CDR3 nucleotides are TGTGCCAGCAGCTTAGGGGGACTAACTAGCGGGAAACCTAAAGGGGCCAACGTCCTGACTTTC.